The source of this T cell receptor (beta chain) is a study of neoadjuvant anti-PD-1 for oral cavity cancer. The study, taken as a whole, reports: Higher pretreatment blood Treg/Th17 ratios correlated with higher pretreatment blood and lower post-treatment tumor TCRbeta clonality.

Some clones are missing from TCRdb's copy, which holds only in-frame ones; the method was immunoSEQ multiplex PCR. The data contain over 9,500 clones, over 65% of them seen just once; the ten biggest clones take up 3% to 4.5%. This clone has only one observation. Its antigen is not known. At one of its ends the junction is not consistent with the germline gene, which may arise from a read error. Germline V lookup: CDR1 SSHAT, CDR2 FNYEAQ (reference sequence). The CDR3 extends over 15 amino acids. The time point here: after neoadjuvant nivolumab, at surgical resection. Blood cells were analyzed directly, without culture or expansion.

The chain links TRBV7-7 to TRBJ2-1, with TRBD2 matching over 8 bases. This clonotype was obtained from a person aged 35 to 85 with oral cavity squamous cell carcinoma. The source was PBMCs, collected after nivolumab (anti-PD-1) treatment. CDR3 sequence reads: CASSSLAGKGDEQFF. CDR3 DNA sequence: TGTGCTAGCAGCTCTTTAGCGGGAAAGGGAGATGAGCAGTTCTTC.